What follows describes a single T cell receptor beta chain. This clonotype was observed a few times. Its antigen specificity is not known. One base away there is no much larger clone; base qualities are not given. This specimen belongs to a study of T-cell reconstitution after alpha-beta-depleted transplantation in children (dated by TCRdb to the mid-2010s). For the study in its entirety: T-cell immune reconstitution after TCRalphabeta/CD19-depleted allogeneic hematopoietic cell transplantation in children was quantitatively tracked in the study by means of TCR repertoire profiling. Results the study describes overall, beyond this receptor: Apparently early alphabetaT-cell count recovery about two months after transplant reportedly relied on only several hundred rapidly expanded clones derived from non-depleted graft cells. In some patients, the high TCRbeta diversity seen at day 60 was put down to recipient T cells and intrathymic progenitors that had survived conditioning. Over the following months the frequencies of hyperexpanded clones went down, and after one year T-cell counts and TCRbeta diversity were mostly credited to newly produced T cells.

CDR1 and CDR2 are drawn from the germline V gene (reference sequence): LGHDT, YNNKEL. V lost 0 bases and J lost 5 bases; the stretch between them is 24 bases long. The CDR3 runs 19 amino acids, cysteine and phenylalanine included. Kept here is only the CDR3 DNA, which spans 57 bases and is read in frame from base 1. Library preparation employed PCR. Sequencing was performed on an Illumina HiSeq 2500. To normalize quantification of the TCRbeta repertoire, the TCR libraries were built with molecular barcoding that relied on unique molecular identifiers. TCRdb took the public reads, trimmed them with fastp at Q25, ran MiXCR for clone calling and kept in-frame beta chains. CDR3 protein duplicates are merged, each entry listing the most common genes and DNA. This sample has about 580,000 distinct CDR3 sequences in its table, and 27% of those were observed once. Of the sample, about 35% falls within the top ten clones.

The treatment or condition label here, explained by the study, means: allogeneic hematopoietic cell transplantation with graft depleted of TCRalphabeta T cells and CD19 B cells. The transplant recipients were children given TCRalphabeta/CD19-depleted allogeneic hematopoietic cell grafts. The sequence came from a boy under three years old with Wiskott-Aldrich syndrome, due to receive a stem cell transplant. The chain is encoded by TRBV3-1 joined to TRBJ2-3; no D segment can be confidently identified. The sample here was PBMCs, taken before TCRalphabeta/CD19-depleted stem cell transplant. In nucleotides, the sequence is TGTGCCAGCAGCCAAGAAAACAAGGGTTGGCCATCGAACGAAGATACGCAGTATTTT. This gives the protein CASSQENKGWPSNEDTQYF.